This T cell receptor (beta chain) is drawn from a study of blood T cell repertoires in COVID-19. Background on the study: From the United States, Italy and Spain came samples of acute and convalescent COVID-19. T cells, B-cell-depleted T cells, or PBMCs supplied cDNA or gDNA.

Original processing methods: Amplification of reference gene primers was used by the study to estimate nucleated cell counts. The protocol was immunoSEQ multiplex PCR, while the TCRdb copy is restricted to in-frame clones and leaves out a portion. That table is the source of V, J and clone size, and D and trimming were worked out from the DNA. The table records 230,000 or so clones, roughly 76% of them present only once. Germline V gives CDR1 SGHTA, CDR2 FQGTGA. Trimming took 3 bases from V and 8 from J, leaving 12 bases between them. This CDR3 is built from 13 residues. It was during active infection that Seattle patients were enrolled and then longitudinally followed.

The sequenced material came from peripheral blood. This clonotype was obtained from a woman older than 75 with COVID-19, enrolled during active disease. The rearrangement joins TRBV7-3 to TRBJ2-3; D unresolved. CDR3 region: CASSFPPSATQYF. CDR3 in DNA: TGTGCCAGCAGCTTCCCCCCTAGTGCTACGCAGTATTTT.